This is a list of T cell receptor beta chains from one sample in a study of shared clonotypes between healthy human individuals. Profiled with immunoSEQ multiplex PCR; TCRdb holds only in-frame clones, not every one. Found here are around 550,000 clones, 95% to 97% of them singletons; the top ten hold about 0.054%. The sample consisted of naive CD4+ T cells sorted from blood. Receptors were obtained from a woman under 40 in good health. The conserved cysteine and the conserved F or W are not part of the CDR3 here.

v_gene	j_gene	CDR3aa
TRBV18	TRBJ2-7	ASSLLAGATYEQY
TRBV6-1	TRBJ1-5	ASSELGFGGYQPQH
TRBV5-4	TRBJ1-3	ASTKSAPGQGAGNTIY
TRBV27	TRBJ1-5	ASSSRSQPQH
TRBV5-1	TRBJ2-1	ASSLTGLPYNEQF
TRBV5-4	TRBJ2-5	ASSLNRGRETQY
TRBV5-1	TRBJ1-3	ASSRSGNTIY
TRBV5-4	TRBJ2-3	ASSLVLAGNTDTQY
TRBV10-1	TRBJ2-3	ASSDPTGPSTDTQY
TRBV10-3	TRBJ1-2	AISESQGADGYT
TRBV5-1	TRBJ2-7	ASSWTGNYEQY
TRBV18	TRBJ1-4	ASSLGAATNEKLF
TRBV5-1	TRBJ1-1	ASSVRVGNTEAF
TRBV28	TRBJ2-7	ASSLGAGLYEQY
TRBV28	TRBJ2-2	ASSTGTPNTGELF
TRBV19	TRBJ1-5	ASSKTLSSNQPQH
TRBV28	TRBJ1-1	ASSLFRTVGTEAF
TRBV5-1	TRBJ2-1	ASSPGQGSEQF
TRBV5-4	TRBJ2-5	ASSRLAGRETQY
TRBV4-1	TRBJ2-1	ASSRFPGTPYGGQF
TRBV5-4	TRBJ2-7	ASSDGQTHYEQY
TRBV7-2	TRBJ2-2	ASSFLGQNTGELF
TRBV4-2	TRBJ1-3	ASSQGPSGNTIY
TRBV6-1	TRBJ2-2	ASSETGTGELF
TRBV4-1	TRBJ1-6	ASSQARTGHSPLH
TRBV7-9	TRBJ2-1	ASSLSEGREQF
TRBV2	TRBJ1-4	ASSSQGQQNEKLF
TRBV4-1	TRBJ2-1	ASSQNLPGLSYNEQF
TRBV28	TRBJ1-1	ASTTGVGPEAF
TRBV30	TRBJ1-3	AWRRDRASSGNTIY
TRBV6-4	TRBJ2-1	ASSIAGVGNEQF
TRBV6-6	TRBJ2-5	ASRDRAGETQY
TRBV29-1	TRBJ1-3	SVERREAGNTIY
TRBV7-2	TRBJ2-3	ASRGWGGGTDTQY
TRBV28	TRBJ2-7	ASSLVGYEQY
TRBV11-2	TRBJ1-1	ASSLGVYGANTEAF
TRBV7-9	TRBJ2-7	ASSLGLGSSYEQY
TRBV11-2	TRBJ2-1	ASSSIKFGRATYNEQF
TRBV18	TRBJ2-7	ASSPQDAGSYEQY
TRBV9	TRBJ1-1	ASSVAGAEAF
TRBV6-1	TRBJ2-3	ASSAPTGHTQY
TRBV28	TRBJ1-3	ASRPRGGPGNTIY
TRBV2	TRBJ2-7	ASSRDRVTSGDEQY